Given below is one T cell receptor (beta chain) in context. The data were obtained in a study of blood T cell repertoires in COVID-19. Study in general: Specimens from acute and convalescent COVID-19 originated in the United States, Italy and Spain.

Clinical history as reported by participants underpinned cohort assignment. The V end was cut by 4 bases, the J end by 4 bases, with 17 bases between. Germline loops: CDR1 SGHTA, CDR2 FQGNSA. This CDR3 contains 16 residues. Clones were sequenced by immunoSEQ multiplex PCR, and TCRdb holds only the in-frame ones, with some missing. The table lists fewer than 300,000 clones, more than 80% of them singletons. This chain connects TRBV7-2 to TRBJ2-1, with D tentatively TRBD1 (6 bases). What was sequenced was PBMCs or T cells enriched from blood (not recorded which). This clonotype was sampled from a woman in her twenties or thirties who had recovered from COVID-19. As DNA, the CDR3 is TGTGCCAGCAGCTCGCCAAGGGGGACGGGATACAATGAGCAGTTCTTC. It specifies CASSSPRGTGYNEQFF.